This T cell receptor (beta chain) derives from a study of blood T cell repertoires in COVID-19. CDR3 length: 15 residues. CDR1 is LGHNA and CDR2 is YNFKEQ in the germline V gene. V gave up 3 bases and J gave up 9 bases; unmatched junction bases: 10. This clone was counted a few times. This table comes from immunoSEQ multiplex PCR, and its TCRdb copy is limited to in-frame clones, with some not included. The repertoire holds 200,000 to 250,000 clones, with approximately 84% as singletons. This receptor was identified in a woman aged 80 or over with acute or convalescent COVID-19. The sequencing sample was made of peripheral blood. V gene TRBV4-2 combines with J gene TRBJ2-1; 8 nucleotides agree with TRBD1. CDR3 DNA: TGTGCCAGCAGCCAGAGGGACAGGAGCCCCGGTGAGCAGTTCTTC. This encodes CASSQRDRSPGEQFF.